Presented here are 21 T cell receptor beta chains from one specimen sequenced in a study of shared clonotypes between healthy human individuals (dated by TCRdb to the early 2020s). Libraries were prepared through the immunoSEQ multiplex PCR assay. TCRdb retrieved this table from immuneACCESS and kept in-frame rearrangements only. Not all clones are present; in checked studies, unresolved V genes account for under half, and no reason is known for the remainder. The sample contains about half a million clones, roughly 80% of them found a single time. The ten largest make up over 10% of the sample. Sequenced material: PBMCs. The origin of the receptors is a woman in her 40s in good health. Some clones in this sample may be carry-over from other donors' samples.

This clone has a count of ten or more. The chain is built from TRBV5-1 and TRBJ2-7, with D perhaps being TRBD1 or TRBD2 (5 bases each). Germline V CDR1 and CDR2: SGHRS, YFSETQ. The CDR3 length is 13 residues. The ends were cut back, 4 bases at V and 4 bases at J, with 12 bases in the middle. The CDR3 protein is CASSPGTLYEQYF. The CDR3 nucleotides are TGCGCCAGCAGCCCGGGGACCCTTTACGAGCAGTACTTC.

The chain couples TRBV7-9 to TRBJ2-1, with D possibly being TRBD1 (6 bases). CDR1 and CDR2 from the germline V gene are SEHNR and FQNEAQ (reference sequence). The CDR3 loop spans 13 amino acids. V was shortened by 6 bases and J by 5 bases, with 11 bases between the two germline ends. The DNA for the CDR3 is TGTGCCAGCAGTTGGGGGCTTGACAATGAGCAGTTCTTC. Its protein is CASSWGLDNEQFF.

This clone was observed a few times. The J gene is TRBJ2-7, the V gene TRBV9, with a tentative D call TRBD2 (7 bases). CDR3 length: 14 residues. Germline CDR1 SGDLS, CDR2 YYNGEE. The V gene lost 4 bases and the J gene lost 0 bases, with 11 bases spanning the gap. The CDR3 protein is CASSPRGGSYEQYF. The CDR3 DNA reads TGTGCCAGCAGCCCTAGGGGGGGCTCCTACGAGCAGTACTTC.

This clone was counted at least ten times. CDR3 region: CASSDGTGPSEQYF. The CDR3 DNA reads TGTGCCAGCAGTGACGGGACAGGCCCCTCGGAGCAGTACTTC. This chain connects TRBV2 to TRBJ2-7; TRBD1 aligns across 8 bases. Losses at the gene ends were 3 bases for V and 7 bases for J; bases not matched to a gene: 8. CDR3 size: 14 residues. The germline V gene encodes CDR1 SNHLY and CDR2 FYNNEI.

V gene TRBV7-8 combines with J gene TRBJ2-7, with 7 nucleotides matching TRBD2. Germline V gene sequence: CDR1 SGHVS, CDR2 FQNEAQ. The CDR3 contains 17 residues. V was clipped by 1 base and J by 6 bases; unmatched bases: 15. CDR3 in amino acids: CASSLGRLGGSRTEQYF. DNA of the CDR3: TGTGCCAGCAGCTTAGGCCGCCTGGGGGGGAGCCGGACCGAGCAGTACTTC.

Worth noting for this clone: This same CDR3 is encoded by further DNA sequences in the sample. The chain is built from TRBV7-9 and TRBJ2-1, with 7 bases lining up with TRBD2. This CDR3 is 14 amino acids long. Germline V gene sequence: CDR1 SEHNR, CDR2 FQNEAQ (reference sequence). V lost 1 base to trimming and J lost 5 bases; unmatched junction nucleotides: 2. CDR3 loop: CASSLGLADNEQFF. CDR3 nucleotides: TGTGCCAGCAGCTTAGGGCTAGCGGACAATGAGCAGTTCTTC. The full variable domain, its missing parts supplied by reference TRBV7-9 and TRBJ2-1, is DTGVSQNPRHKITKRGQNVTFRCDPISEHNRLYWYRQTLGQGPEFLTYFQNEAQLEKSRLLSDRFSAERPKGSFSTLEIQRTEQGDSAMYLCASSLGLADNEQFFGPGTRLTVL.

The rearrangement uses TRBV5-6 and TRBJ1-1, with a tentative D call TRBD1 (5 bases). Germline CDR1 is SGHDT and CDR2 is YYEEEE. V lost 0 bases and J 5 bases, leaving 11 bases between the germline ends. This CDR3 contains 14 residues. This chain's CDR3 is CASSLEGSGTEAFF. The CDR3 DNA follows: TGTGCCAGCAGCTTGGAGGGATCAGGGACTGAAGCTTTCTTT.

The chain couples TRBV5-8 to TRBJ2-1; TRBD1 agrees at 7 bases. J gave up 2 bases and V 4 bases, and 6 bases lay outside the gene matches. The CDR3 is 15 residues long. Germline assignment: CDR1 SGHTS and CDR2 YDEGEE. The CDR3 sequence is CASSLATGTYNEQFF. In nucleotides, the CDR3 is TGTGCCAGCAGCCTTGCGACAGGGACCTACAATGAGCAGTTCTTC. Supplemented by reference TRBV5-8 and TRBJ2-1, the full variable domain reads EAGVTQSPTHLIKTRGQQATLRCSPISGHTSVYWYQQALGLGLQFLLWYDEGEERNRGNFPPRFSGRQFPNYSSELNVNALELEDSALYLCASSLATGTYNEQFFGPGTRLTVL.

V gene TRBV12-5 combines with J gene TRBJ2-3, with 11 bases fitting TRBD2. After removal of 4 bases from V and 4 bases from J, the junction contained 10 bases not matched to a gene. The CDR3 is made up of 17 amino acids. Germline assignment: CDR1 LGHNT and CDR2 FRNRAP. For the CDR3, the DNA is TGTGCTAGTGGTTCGGGGACTAGCGGCAGTAGAGCAGATACGCAGTATTTT. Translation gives CASGSGTSGSRADTQYF.

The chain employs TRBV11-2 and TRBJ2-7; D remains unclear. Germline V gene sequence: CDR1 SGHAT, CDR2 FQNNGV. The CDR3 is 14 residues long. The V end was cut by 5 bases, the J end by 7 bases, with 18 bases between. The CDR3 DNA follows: TGTGCCAGCAGCCGATATAGCCTGACACCGGAGCAGTACTTC. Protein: CASSRYSLTPEQYF.

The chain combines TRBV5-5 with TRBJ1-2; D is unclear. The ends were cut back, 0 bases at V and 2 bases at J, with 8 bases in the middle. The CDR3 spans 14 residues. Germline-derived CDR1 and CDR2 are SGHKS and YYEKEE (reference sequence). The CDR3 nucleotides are TGTGCCAGCAGCTTGGGGCAAGGCAACTATGGCTACACCTTC. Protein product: CASSLGQGNYGYTF. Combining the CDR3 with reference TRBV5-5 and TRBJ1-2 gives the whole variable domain DAGVTQSPTHLIKTRGQQVTLRCSPISGHKSVSWYQQVLGQGPQFIFQYYEKEERGRGNFPDRFSARQFPNYSSELNVNALLLGDSALYLCASSLGQGNYGYTFGSGTRLTVV.

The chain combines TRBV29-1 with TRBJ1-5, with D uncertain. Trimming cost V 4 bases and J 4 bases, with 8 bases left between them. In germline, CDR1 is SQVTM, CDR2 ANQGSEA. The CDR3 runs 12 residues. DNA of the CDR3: TGCAGCGTTGGCAGCTGGAATCAGCCCCAGCATTTT. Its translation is CSVGSWNQPQHF.

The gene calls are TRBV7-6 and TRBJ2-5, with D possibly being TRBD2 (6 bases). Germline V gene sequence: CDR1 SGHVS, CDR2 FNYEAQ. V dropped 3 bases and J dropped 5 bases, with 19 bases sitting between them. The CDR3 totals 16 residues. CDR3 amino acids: CASSFGSTPWRETQYF. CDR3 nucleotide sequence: TGTGCCAGCAGCTTCGGGAGCACTCCATGGCGGGAGACCCAGTACTTC.

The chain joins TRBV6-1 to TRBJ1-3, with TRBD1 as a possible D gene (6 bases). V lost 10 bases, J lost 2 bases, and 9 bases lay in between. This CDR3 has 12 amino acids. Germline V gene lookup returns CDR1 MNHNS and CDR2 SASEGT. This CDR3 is CAITGTGNTIYF. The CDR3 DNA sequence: TGTGCCATCACAGGGACTGGAAACACCATATATTTT.

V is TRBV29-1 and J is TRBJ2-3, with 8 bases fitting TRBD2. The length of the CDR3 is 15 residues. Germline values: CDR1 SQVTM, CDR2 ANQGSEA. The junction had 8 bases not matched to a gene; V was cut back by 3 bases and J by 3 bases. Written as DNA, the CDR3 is TGCAGCGTTGATGTCAGCGGGAGCAGTACAGATACGCAGTATTTT. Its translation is CSVDVSGSSTDTQYF.

CDR3 nucleotide sequence: TGTGCCAGCAGCCCCCGGGTAGCGGGGTTCTCTGACGAGCAGTACTTC. Protein sequence: CASSPRVAGFSDEQYF. This rearrangement joins TRBV7-6 to TRBJ2-7; 8 bases are shared with TRBD2. CDR1 and CDR2 (germline): SGHVS, FNYEAQ. Trimming at V came to 5 bases and at J to 5 bases, leaving 14 bases not matched to a gene. The CDR3 loop spans 16 amino acids.

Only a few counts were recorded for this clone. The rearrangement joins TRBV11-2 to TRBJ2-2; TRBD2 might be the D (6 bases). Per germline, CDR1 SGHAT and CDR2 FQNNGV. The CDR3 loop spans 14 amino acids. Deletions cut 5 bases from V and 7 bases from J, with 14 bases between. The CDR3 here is CASSLLGGGGELFF. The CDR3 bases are TGTGCCAGCAGCCTACTGGGGGGTGGCGGGGAGCTGTTTTTT.

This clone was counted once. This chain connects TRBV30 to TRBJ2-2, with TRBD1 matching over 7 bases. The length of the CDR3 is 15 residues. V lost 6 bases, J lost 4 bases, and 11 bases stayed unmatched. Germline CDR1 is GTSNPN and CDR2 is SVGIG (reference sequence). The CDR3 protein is CACPRTTGLTGELFF. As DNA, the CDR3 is TGTGCCTGCCCGAGGACGACAGGGCTCACCGGGGAGCTGTTTTTT.

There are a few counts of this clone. DNA for the CDR3: TGCGCCAGCAGCAACTCGGGCTTCCAAGAGACCCAGTACTTC. Residues: CASSNSGFQETQYF. V usage is TRBV5-1 and J usage is TRBJ2-5; D gene uncertain. Trimming took off 4 bases at V and 1 base at J, with 11 bases between the two ends. The CDR3 consists of 14 residues. The germline V gene has CDR1 SGHRS and CDR2 YFSETQ. Filled out from reference TRBV5-1 and TRBJ2-5, the complete variable domain reads KAGVTQTPRYLIKTRGQQVTLSCSPISGHRSVSWYQQTPGQGLQFLFEYFSETQRNKGNFPGRFSGRQFSNSRSEMNVSTLELGDSALYLCASSNSGFQETQYFGPGTRLLVL.

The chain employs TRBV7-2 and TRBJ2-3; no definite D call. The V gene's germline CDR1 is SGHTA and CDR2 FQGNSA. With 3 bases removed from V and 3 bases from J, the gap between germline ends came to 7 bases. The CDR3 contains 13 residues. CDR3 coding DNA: TGTGCCAGCAGCTTCGATCGGACAGATACGCAGTATTTT. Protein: CASSFDRTDTQYF.

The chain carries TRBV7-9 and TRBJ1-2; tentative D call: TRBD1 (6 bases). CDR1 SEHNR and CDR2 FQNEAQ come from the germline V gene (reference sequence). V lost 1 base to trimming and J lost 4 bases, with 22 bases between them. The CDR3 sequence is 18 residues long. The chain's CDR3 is CASSLVGSRGAGPYGYTF. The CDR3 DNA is TGTGCCAGCAGCTTAGTGGGTTCCAGGGGCGCCGGTCCCTATGGCTACACCTTC.